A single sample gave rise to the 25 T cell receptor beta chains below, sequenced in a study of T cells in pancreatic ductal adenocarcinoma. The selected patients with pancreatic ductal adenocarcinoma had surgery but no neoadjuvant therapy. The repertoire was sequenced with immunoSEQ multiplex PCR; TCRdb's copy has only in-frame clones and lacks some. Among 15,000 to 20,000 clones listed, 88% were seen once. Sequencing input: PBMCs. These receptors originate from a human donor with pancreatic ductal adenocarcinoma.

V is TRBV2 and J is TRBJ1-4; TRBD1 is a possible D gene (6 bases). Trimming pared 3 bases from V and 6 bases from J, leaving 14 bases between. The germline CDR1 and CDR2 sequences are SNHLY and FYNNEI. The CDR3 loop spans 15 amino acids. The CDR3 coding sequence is TGTGCCAGCAGTGATGGGGCAGGGGAATATGAAAAACTGTTTTTT. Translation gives CASSDGAGEYEKLFF.

The CDR3 coding sequence is TGTGCCAGCAGCTCGAAACGGGACAGGGTGAATGAGCAGTTCTTC. It codes for CASSSKRDRVNEQFF. The chain has TRBV7-2 and TRBJ2-1, with 9 positions matching TRBD1. The CDR3 sequence is 15 residues long. V was clipped by 4 bases and J by 7 bases; unmatched bases: 8. Germline CDR1 and CDR2: SGHTA and FQGNSA.

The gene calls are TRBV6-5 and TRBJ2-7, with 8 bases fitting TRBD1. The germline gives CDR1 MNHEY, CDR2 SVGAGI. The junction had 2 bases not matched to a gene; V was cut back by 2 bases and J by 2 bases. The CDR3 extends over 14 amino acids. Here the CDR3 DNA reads TGTGCCAGCAGTTACACCAGGGGGCCCTACGAGCAGTACTTC. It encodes CASSYTRGPYEQYF.

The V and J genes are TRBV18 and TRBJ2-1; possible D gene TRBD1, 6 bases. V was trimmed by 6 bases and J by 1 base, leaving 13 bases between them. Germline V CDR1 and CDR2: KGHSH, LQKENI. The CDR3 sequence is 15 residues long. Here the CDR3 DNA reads TGTGCCAGCTCTCCCGACAGGCAGTCCTACAATGAGCAGTTCTTC. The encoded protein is CASSPDRQSYNEQFF.

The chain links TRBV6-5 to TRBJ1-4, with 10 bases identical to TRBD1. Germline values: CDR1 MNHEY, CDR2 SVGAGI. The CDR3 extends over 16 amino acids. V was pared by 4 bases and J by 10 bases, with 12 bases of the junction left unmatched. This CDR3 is CASSSNGQGEFRKLFF. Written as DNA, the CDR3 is TGTGCCAGCAGTTCAAACGGACAGGGGGAATTTAGAAAACTGTTTTTT.

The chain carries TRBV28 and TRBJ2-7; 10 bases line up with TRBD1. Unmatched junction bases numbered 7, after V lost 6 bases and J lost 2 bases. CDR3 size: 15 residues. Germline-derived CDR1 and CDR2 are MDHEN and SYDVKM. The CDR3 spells CASRYLGQGAYEQYF. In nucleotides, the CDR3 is TGTGCCAGCAGGTATCTTGGACAGGGGGCCTACGAGCAGTACTTC.

Here the CDR3 reads CASRAGGQPQHF. DNA for the CDR3: TGTGCCAGCAGGGCAGGGGGTCAGCCCCAGCATTTT. The chain links TRBV27 to TRBJ1-5; 7 positions match TRBD1. The CDR3 runs to 12 residues. V lost 6 bases and J lost 6; bases outside the gene matches: 2. Germline values: CDR1 MNHEY, CDR2 SMNVEV (reference sequence).

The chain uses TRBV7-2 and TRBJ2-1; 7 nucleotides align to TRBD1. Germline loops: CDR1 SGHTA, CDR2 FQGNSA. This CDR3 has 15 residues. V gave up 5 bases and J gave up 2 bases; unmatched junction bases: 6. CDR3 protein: CASSLSGTAYNEQFF. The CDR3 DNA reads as TGTGCCAGCAGCCTTTCCGGGACAGCCTACAATGAGCAGTTCTTC.

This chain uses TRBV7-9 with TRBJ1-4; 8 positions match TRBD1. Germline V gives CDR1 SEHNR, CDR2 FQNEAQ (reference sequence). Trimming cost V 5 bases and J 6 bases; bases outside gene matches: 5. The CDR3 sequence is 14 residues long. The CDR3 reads CASSPGQEYEKLFF. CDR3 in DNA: TGTGCCAGCAGCCCGGGACAGGAGTATGAAAAACTGTTTTTT.

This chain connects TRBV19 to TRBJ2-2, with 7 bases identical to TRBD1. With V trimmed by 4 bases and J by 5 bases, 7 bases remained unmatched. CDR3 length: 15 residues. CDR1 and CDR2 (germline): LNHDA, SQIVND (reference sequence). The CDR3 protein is CASSSLGGRTGELFF. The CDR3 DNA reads TGTGCCAGTAGTAGTTTAGGGGGCAGGACCGGGGAGCTGTTTTTT.

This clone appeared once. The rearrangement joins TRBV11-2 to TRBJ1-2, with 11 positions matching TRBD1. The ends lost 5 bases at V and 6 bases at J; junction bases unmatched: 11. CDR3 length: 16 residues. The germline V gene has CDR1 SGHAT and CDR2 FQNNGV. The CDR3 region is CASSHPPDRGLDGYTF. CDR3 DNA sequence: TGTGCCAGCAGCCACCCCCCGGACAGGGGGCTGGATGGCTACACCTTC.

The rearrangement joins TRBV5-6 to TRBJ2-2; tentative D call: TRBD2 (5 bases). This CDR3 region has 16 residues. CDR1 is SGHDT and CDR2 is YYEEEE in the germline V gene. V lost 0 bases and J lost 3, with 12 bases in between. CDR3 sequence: CASSLGPSSHTGELFF. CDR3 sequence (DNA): TGTGCCAGCAGCTTGGGGCCTAGCTCCCACACCGGGGAGCTGTTTTTT.

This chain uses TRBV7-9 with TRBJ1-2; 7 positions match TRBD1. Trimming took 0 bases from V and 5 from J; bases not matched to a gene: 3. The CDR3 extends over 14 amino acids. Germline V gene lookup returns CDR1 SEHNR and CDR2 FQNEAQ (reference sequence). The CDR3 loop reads CASSLALQGYGYTF. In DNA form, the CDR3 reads TGTGCCAGCAGCTTAGCCTTACAGGGGTATGGCTACACCTTC.

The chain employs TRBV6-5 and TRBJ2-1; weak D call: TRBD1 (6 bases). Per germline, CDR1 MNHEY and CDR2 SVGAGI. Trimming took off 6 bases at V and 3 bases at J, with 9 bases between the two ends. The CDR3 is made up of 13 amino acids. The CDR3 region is CASSRDNYNEQFF. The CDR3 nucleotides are TGTGCCAGCAGCCGGGACAACTACAATGAGCAGTTCTTC.

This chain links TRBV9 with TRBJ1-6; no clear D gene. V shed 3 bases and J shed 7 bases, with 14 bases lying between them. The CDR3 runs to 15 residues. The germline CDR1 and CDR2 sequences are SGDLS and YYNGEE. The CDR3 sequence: CASSATPGANSPLHF. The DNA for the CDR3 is TGTGCCAGCAGCGCAACCCCGGGTGCGAATTCACCCCTCCACTTT.

CDR3 nucleotide sequence: TGCGCCAGCAGCCATGAGGGACAGGGGGTGGACGAAGCTTTCTTT. Its translation is CASSHEGQGVDEAFF. The chain couples TRBV4-1 to TRBJ1-1; 11 bases are shared with TRBD1. The CDR3 sequence is 15 residues long. V lost 3 bases to trimming and J lost 8 bases; unmatched junction nucleotides: 8. The germline CDR1 and CDR2 sequences are MGHRA and YSYEKL.

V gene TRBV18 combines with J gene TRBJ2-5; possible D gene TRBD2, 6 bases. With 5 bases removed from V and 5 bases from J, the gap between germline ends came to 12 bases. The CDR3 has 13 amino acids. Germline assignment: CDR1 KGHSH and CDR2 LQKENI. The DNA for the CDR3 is TGTGCCAGCTCAAGGGACGCGGGGGAGACCCAGTACTTC. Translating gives CASSRDAGETQYF.

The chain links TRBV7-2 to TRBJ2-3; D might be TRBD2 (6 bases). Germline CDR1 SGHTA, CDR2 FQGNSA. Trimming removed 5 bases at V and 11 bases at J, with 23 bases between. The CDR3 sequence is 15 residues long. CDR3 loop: CASSPPPSGLRGQYF. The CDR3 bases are TGTGCCAGCAGCCCCCCACCCAGCGGGTTAAGGGGGCAGTATTTT.

The CDR3 sequence: CASSRPPQRGGWAAFF. The CDR3, as DNA: TGTGCCAGCAGCCGCCCCCCCCAGCGGGGGGGGTGGGCCGCGTTCTTC. The genes are TRBV7-3 and TRBJ2-1; TRBD2 matches 10 bases. V lost 5 bases and J lost 15; bases outside the gene matches: 19. Germline assignment: CDR1 SGHTA and CDR2 FQGTGA. CDR3 size: 16 residues.

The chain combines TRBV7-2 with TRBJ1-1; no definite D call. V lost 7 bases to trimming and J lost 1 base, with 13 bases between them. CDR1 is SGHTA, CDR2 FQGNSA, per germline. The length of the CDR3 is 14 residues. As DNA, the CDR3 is TGTGCCAGCATCCGTGGTTGGGCGAACACTGAAGCTTTCTTT. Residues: CASIRGWANTEAFF.

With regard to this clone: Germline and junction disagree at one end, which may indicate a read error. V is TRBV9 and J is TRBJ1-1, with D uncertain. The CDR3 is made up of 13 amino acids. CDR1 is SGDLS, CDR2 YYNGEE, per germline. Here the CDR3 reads CASSEHSNTEAFF. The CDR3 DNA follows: TGTGCCAGTAGCGAGCATTCGAACACTGAAGCTTTCTTT.

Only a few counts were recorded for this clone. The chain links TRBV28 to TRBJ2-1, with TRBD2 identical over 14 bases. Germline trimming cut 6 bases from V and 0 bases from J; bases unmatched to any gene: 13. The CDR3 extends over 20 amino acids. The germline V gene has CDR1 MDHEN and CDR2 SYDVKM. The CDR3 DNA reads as TGTGCCAGCAGGCTATTGGTCGGACTAGCGGGGGGAAGCTCCTACAATGAGCAGTTCTTC. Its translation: CASRLLVGLAGGSSYNEQFF.

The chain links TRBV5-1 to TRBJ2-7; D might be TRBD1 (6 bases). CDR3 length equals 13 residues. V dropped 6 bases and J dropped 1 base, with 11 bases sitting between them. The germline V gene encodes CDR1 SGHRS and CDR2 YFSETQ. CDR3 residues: CASKFQGSYEQYF. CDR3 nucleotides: TGCGCCAGCAAATTCCAGGGGTCCTACGAGCAGTACTTC.

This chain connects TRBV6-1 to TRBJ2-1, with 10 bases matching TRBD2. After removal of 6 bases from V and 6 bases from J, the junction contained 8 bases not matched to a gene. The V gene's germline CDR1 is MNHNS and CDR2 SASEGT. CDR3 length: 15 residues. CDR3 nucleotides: TGTGCCAGCAGGGATCTGAGCGGGGGGGCCAATGAGCAGTTCTTC. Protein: CASRDLSGGANEQFF.

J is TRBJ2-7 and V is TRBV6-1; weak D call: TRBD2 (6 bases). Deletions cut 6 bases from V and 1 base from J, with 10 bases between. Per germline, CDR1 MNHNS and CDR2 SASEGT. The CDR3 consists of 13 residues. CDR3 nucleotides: TGTGCCAGCAGGGGAGGATTTTCCTACGAGCAGTACTTC. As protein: CASRGGFSYEQYF.